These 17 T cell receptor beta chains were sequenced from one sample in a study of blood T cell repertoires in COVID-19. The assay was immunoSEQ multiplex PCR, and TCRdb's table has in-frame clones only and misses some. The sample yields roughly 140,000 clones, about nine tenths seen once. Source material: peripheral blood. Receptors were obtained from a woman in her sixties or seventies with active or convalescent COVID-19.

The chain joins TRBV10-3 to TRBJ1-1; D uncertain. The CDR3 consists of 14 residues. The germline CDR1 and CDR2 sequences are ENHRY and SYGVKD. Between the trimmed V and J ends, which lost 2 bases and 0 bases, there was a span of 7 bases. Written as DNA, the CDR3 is TGTGCCATCAGTGAGGCCCAGGTGAACACTGAAGCTTTCTTT. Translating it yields CAISEAQVNTEAFF.

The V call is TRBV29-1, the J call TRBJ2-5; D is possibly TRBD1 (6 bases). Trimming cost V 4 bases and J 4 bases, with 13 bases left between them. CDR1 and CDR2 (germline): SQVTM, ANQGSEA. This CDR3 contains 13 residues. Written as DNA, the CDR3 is TGCAGCGTTGGGGGGACAAGGGGAGAGACCCAGTACTTC. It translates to CSVGGTRGETQYF.

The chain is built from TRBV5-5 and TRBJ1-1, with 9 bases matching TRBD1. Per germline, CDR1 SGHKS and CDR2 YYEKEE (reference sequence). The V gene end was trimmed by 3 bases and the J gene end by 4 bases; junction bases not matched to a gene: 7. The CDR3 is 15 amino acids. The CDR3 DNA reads TGTGCCAGCAGCTGGGACAGGGTTTTGGCCACTGAAGCTTTCTTT. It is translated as CASSWDRVLATEAFF.

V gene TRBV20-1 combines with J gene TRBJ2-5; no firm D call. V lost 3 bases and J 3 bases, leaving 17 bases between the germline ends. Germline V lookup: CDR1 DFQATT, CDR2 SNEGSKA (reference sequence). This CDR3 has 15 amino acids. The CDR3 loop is CSASNWWRPEETQYF. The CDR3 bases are TGCAGTGCTAGTAATTGGTGGCGGCCGGAAGAGACCCAGTACTTC.

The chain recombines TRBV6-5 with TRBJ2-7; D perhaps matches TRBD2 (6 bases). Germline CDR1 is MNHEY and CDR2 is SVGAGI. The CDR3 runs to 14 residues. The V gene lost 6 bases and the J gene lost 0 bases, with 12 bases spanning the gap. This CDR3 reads CASREGSASYEQYF. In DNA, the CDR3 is TGTGCCAGCAGGGAGGGGTCGGCCTCCTACGAGCAGTACTTC.

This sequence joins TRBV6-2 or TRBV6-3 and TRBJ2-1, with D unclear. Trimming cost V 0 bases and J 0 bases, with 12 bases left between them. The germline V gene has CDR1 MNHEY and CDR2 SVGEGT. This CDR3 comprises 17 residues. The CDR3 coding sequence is TGTGCCAGCAGTTACTCGAGCAGCGTAAGCTCCTACAATGAGCAGTTCTTC. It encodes CASSYSSSVSSYNEQFF.

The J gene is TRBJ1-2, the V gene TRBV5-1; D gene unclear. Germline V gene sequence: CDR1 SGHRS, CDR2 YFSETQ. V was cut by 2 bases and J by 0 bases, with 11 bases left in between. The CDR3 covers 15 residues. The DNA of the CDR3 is TGCGCCAGCAGCTTAGGCCAACAGACTAACTATGGCTACACCTTC. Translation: CASSLGQQTNYGYTF.

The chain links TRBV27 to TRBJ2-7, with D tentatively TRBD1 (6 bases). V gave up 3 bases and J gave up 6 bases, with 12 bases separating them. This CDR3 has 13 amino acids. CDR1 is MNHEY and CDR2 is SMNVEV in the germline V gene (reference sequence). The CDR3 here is CASSFSQGIEQYF. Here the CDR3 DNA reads TGTGCCAGCAGTTTCTCCCAGGGGATCGAGCAGTACTTC.

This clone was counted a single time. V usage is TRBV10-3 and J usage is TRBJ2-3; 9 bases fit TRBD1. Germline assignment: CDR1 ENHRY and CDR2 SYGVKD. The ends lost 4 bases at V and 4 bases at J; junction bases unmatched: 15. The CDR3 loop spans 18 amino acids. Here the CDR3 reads CAISARDRAASFPDTQYF. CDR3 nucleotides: TGTGCCATCAGTGCCCGGGACAGGGCCGCAAGCTTCCCAGATACGCAGTATTTT.

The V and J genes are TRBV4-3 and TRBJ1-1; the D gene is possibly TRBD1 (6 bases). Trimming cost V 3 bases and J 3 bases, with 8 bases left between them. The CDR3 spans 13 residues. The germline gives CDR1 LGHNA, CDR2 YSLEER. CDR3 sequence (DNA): TGCGCCAGCAGCCACCCAGGGGACACTGAAGCTTTCTTT. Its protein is CASSHPGDTEAFF.

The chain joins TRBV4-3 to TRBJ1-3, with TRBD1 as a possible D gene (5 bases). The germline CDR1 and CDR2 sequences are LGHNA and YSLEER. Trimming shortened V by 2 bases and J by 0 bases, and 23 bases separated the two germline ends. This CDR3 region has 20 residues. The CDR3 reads CASSQSPPGLGGSSGNTIYF. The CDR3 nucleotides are TGCGCCAGCAGCCAAAGCCCCCCGGGGCTTGGAGGGAGCTCTGGAAACACCATATATTTT.

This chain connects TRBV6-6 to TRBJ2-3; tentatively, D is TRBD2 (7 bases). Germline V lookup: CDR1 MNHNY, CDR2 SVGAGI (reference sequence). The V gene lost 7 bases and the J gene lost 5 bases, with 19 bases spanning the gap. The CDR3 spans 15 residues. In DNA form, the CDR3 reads TGTGCCAGCACTTTCGGGGCGGGGGCTGGAGATACGCAGTATTTT. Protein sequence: CASTFGAGAGDTQYF.

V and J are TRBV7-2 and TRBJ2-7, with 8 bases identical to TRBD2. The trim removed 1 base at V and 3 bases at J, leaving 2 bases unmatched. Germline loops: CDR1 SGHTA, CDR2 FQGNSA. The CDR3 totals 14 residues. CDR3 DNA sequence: TGTGCCAGCAGCTTAGTTAGCGGGGACTACGAGCAGTACTTC. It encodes CASSLVSGDYEQYF.

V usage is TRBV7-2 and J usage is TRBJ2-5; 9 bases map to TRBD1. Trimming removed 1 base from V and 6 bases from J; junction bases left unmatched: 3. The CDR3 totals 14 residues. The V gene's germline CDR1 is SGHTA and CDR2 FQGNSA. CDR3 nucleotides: TGTGCCAGCAGCTTAGAGGGACAGGGACAGACCCAGTACTTC. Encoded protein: CASSLEGQGQTQYF.

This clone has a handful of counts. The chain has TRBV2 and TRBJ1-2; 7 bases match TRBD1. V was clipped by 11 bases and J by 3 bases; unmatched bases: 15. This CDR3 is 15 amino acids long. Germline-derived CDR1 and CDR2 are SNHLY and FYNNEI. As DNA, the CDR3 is TGTGCCGGTAGACAGGGTTGGGGAGCCGACTATGGCTACACCTTC. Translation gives CAGRQGWGADYGYTF.

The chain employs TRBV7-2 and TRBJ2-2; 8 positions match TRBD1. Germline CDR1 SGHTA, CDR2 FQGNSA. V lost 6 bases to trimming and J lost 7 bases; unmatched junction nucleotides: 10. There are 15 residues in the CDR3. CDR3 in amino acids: CASSPTPTGVGELFF. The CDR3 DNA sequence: TGTGCCAGCAGTCCCACCCCGACAGGGGTCGGGGAGCTGTTTTTT.

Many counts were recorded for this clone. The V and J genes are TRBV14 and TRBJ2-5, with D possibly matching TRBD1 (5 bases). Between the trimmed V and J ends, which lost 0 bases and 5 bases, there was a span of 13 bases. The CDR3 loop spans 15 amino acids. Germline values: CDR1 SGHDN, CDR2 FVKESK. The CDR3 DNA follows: TGTGCCAGCAGCCAAGATTCAGGGCTCCGGGAGACCCAGTACTTC. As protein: CASSQDSGLRETQYF.